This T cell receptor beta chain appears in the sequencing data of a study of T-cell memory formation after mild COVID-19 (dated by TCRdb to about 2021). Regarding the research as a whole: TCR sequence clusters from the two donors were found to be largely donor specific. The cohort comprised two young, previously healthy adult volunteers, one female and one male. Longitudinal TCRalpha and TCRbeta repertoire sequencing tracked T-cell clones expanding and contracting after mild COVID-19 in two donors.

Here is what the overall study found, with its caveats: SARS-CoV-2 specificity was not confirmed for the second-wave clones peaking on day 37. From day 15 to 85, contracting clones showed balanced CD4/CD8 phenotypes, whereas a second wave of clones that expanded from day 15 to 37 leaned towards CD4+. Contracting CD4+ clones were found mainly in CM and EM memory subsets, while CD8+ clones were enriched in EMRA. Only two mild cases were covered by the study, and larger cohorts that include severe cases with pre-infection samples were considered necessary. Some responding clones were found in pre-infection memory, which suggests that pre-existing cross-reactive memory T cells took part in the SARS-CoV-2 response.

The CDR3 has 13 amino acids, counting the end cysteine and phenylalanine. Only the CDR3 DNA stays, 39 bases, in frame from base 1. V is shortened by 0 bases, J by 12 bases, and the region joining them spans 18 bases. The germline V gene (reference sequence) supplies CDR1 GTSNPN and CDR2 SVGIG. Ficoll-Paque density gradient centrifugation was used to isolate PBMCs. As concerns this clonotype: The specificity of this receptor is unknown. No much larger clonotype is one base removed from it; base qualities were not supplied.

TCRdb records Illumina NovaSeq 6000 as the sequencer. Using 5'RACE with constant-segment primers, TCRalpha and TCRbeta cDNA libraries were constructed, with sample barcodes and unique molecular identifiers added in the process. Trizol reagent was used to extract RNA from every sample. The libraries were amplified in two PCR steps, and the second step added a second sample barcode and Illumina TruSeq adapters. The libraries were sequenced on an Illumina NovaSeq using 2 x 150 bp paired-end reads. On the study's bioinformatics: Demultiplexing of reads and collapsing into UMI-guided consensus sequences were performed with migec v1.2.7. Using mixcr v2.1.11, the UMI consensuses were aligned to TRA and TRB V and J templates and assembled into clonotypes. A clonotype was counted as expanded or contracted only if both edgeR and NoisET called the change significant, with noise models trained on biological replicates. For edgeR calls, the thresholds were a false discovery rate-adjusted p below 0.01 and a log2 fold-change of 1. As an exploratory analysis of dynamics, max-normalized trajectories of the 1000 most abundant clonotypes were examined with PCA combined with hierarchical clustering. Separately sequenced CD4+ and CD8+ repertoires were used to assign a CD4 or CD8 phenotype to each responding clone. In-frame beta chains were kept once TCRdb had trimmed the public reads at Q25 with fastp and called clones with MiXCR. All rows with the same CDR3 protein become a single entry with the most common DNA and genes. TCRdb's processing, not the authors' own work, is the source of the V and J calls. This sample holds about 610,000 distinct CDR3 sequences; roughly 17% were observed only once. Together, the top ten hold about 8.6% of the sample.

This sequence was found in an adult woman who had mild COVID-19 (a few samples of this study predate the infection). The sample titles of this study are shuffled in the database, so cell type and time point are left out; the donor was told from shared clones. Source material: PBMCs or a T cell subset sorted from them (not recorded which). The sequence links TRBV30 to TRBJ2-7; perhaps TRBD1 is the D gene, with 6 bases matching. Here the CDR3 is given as CAWSVQGPYKMYF. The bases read TGTGCCTGGAGTGTACAGGGTCCCTACAAGATGTACTTC.